Below, 3 T cell receptor beta chains from the same sample are listed, as sequenced in a study of T-cell reconstitution after alpha-beta-depleted transplantation in children. Preparation of the TCRbeta library involved a method that used unique molecular identifiers. TCRdb reprocessed the PCR reads via MiXCR and lists one record per CDR3 protein. The data contain some 350,000 distinct CDR3 sequences, 9% to 12% of them singletons. The sample was PBMCs from the stem cell graft donor, taken from the stem cell graft. These receptors all come from a human donor who donated a stem cell graft to a child with acute lymphoblastic leukemia.

The genes are TRBV5-1 and TRBJ1-2; a possible D gene is TRBD1 (5 bases). Germline CDR1 reads SGHRS; CDR2 reads YFSETQ. V was trimmed by 4 bases and J by 8 bases, leaving 12 bases between them. This CDR3 has 12 residues. In nucleotides, the CDR3 is TGCGCCAGCAGCCGCGACAGACAGGGCTACACCTTC. It specifies CASSRDRQGYTF. Combining the CDR3 with reference TRBV5-1 and TRBJ1-2 gives the whole variable domain KAGVTQTPRYLIKTRGQQVTLSCSPISGHRSVSWYQQTPGQGLQFLFEYFSETQRNKGNFPGRFSGRQFSNSRSEMNVSTLELGDSALYLCASSRDRQGYTFGSGTRLTVV.

The rearrangement joins TRBV7-2 to TRBJ1-2; D is unclear. This CDR3 comprises 11 residues. V was trimmed by 6 bases and J by 8 bases, leaving 10 bases between them. Germline values: CDR1 SGHTA, CDR2 FQGNSA. CDR3 nucleotide sequence: TGTGCCAGCAGTTACATAGGCGGCTACACCTTC. It yields the protein CASSYIGGYTF.

This clonotype has a count of ten or more. The rearrangement links TRBV7-9 to TRBJ1-6; D not resolved. Germline V lookup: CDR1 SEHNR, CDR2 FQNEAQ (reference sequence). Trimming took 1 base from V and 3 from J, leaving 13 bases between them. The CDR3 length is 17 residues. The CDR3 spells CASSLGARGHYNSPLHF. The CDR3 DNA reads TGTGCCAGCAGCTTAGGGGCACGGGGTCACTATAATTCACCCCTCCACTTT.